The present TCR beta chain was sequenced within a study of T-cell reconstitution after alpha-beta-depleted transplantation in children. Study outcomes and limitations: The study reportedly traced alpha-beta T cells about two months after transplant to several hundred expanded graft clones. Surviving recipient T cells and intrathymic progenitors accounted for some patients' high TCRbeta diversity at day 60.

This clonotype was picked up many times. What it binds is unknown. Unique molecular identifiers were incorporated into the prepared TCRbeta library. TCRdb independently ran MiXCR on the PCR reads; one entry per CDR3 protein. The sample contains under 300,000 distinct CDR3 sequences, roughly 10% of which appear only once. This TCR was recovered from a male patient aged 2 to 9 who had a stem cell transplant for chronic granulomatous disease, so the T cells may come from the graft donor. The sample was peripheral blood, taken 180 days after TCRalphabeta/CD19-depleted stem cell transplant.

The CDR3 nucleotides are TGTGCCAGCAGTTACTCGACCCAGGGGGTTTCACCCCTCCACTTT. This gives the protein CASSYSTQGVSPLHF. This chain connects TRBV6-5 to TRBJ1-6, with 7 bases fitting TRBD1. The CDR3 sequence is 15 residues long. CDR1 is MNHEY, CDR2 SVGAGI, per germline. Germline trimming cut 0 bases from V and 9 bases from J; bases unmatched to any gene: 5.